The rows below give T cell receptor beta chains drawn from one sample of a study of cytomegalovirus exposure and HLA in healthy donors. Repertoires were generated with immunoSEQ multiplex PCR, while TCRdb's copy carries only in-frame clones and drops some. The table has about 160,000 clones, about four fifths seen once. The material sequenced was PBMCs. Receptors originate from a man under 40 in good health and CMV-seronegative. Each CDR3 is given with its conserved first and last residue. Each record gives: clone size, J gene, D gene, V gene, CDR3 protein, CDR3 DNA. A D gene is named only where the DNA matches it firmly. Size values are once, few and many counts, or a class for expanded clones, and some rows have none.

>once|TRBJ2-1|NA|TRBV5-4
CASTSNGIPDEQFF
TGTGCCAGCACCTCTAACGGGATACCGGATGAGCAGTTCTTC
>NA|TRBJ1-5|NA|TRBV28
CASMREISNQPQHF
TGTGCCAGCATGAGGGAAATTAGCAATCAGCCCCAGCATTTT
>NA|TRBJ1-6|TRBD1|TRBV5-6
CASSATGTANSPLHF
TGTGCCAGCAGCGCTACCGGGACAGCCAATTCACCCCTCCACTTT
>once|TRBJ2-1|TRBD1|TRBV5-6
CASSIETGVVDEQFF
TGTGCCAGCAGCATAGAGACAGGGGTGGTCGATGAGCAGTTCTTC
>few|TRBJ2-7|TRBD1|TRBV4-2
CAGRQGWNDEQYF
TGTGCCGGGAGACAGGGGTGGAACGACGAGCAGTACTTC
>NA|TRBJ2-7|NA|TRBV29-1
CSVQSSYEQYF
TGCAGCGTTCAAAGTAGCTACGAGCAGTACTTC
>NA|TRBJ1-2|NA|TRBV7-9
CASRAFNYGYTF
TGTGCCAGCAGGGCCTTTAACTATGGCTACACCTTC
>NA|TRBJ2-2|TRBD1|TRBV7-9
CASSFPQGSTGGELFF
TGTGCCAGCAGCTTCCCACAGGGGAGTACAGGCGGGGAGCTGTTTTTT
>few|TRBJ1-4|NA|TRBV11-2
CASSFRGGGGSNEKLFF
TGTGCCAGCAGCTTTCGGGGGGGTGGGGGGTCTAATGAAAAACTGTTTTTT
>NA|TRBJ2-3|NA|TRBV27
CASSLVNTDTQYF
TGTGCCAGCAGTTTAGTCAACACAGATACGCAGTATTTT
>NA|TRBJ2-6|NA|TRBV25-1
CASSLSSGANVLTF
TGTGCCAGCTCCTTGAGCTCTGGGGCCAACGTCCTGACTTTC
>NA|TRBJ1-2|NA|TRBV5-1
CASSWRGERGYTF
TGCGCCAGCAGCTGGCGGGGGGAAAGAGGCTACACCTTC
>NA|TRBJ2-7|NA|TRBV4-3
CASSQDRSLYEQYF
TGCGCCAGCAGCCAAGATCGGTCCCTCTACGAGCAGTACTTC
>NA|TRBJ2-7|NA|TRBV10-3
CAIRGGKDEQYF
TGTGCCATCAGGGGGGGTAAGGACGAGCAGTACTTC
>few|TRBJ1-1|NA|TRBV7-2
CASSPFQAGAPNTEAFF
TGTGCCAGCAGCCCCTTCCAGGCAGGGGCCCCGAACACTGAAGCTTTCTTT
>NA|TRBJ1-2|TRBD1|TRBV27
CASSLSGTGSYGYTF
TGTGCCAGCAGTTTATCGGGGACAGGTTCCTATGGCTACACCTTC
>once|TRBJ2-1|TRBD2|TRBV7-3
CASSSHGEREYNEQFF
TGTGCCAGCAGCTCCCATGGGGAGCGGGAGTACAATGAGCAGTTCTTC
>NA|TRBJ1-2|NA|TRBV7-9
CASSFTDSYTF
TGTGCCAGCAGCTTTACAGACAGCTACACCTTC
>NA|TRBJ2-1|NA|TRBV19
CASSGASRNNEQFF
TGTGCCAGTAGTGGGGCCTCCAGGAACAATGAGCAGTTCTTC
>NA|TRBJ2-3|NA|TRBV28
CASSFRFLGDGTQGEDLTDTQYF
TGTGCCAGCAGTTTCAGGTTTTTGGGGGATGGGACACAGGGAGAAGACCTCACAGATACGCAGTATTTT
>NA|TRBJ1-5|NA|TRBV7-2
CASSPVSKSVMPQHF
TGTGCCAGCAGCCCCGTGTCGAAGAGTGTCATGCCCCAGCATTTT
>NA|TRBJ2-2|TRBD1|TRBV27
CASSSTGGELFF
TGTGCCAGCAGTTCGACAGGGGGGGAGCTGTTTTTT
>NA|TRBJ2-3|NA|TRBV5-4
CASSSGADTQYF
TGTGCCAGCTCCTCGGGAGCGGATACGCAGTATTTT
>NA|TRBJ1-5|NA|TRBV7-8
CASSLAQGGGRPQHF
TGTGCCAGCAGCTTAGCACAGGGAGGGGGAAGGCCCCAGCATTTT
>NA|TRBJ2-1|TRBD2|TRBV7-8
CASSLSPLAGYNEQFF
TGTGCCAGCAGCTTGAGCCCACTAGCGGGGTACAATGAGCAGTTCTTC
>NA|TRBJ1-1|TRBD1|TRBV9
CASSVEGQGNTEAFF
TGTGCCAGCAGCGTAGAGGGACAGGGGAACACTGAAGCTTTCTTT
>few|TRBJ1-4|NA|TRBV6-5
CASSSSFATNEKLFF
TGTGCCAGCAGTTCTTCCTTTGCAACTAATGAAAAACTGTTTTTT
>NA|TRBJ1-5|NA|TRBV4-3
CASSQDLARDGQPQHF
TGCGCCAGCAGCCAAGATCTCGCCAGGGATGGTCAGCCCCAGCATTTT
>NA|TRBJ2-7|NA|TRBV9
CASSAAAIGYEQYF
TGTGCCAGCAGCGCGGCGGCCATTGGCTACGAGCAGTACTTC
>once|TRBJ1-1|NA|TRBV21-1
CASSKESSGNTEAFF
TGTGCCAGCAGCAAGGAAAGTTCGGGGAACACTGAAGCTTTCTTT
>few|TRBJ1-3|TRBD1|TRBV18
CASSPTGTGAGNTIYF
TGTGCCAGCTCACCGACCGGGACAGGGGCTGGAAACACCATATATTTT
>NA|TRBJ2-2|NA|TRBV29-1
CSVVEGDTGELFF
TGCAGCGTTGTAGAGGGAGACACCGGGGAGCTGTTTTTT
>few|TRBJ2-5|TRBD2|TRBV19
CASRFIAGAGETQYF
TGTGCCAGTAGATTTATAGCGGGAGCAGGAGAGACCCAGTACTTC
>NA|TRBJ1-5|TRBD1|TRBV30
CAWSVWGQGLNQPQHF
TGTGCCTGGAGTGTATGGGGACAGGGCCTAAATCAGCCCCAGCATTTT
>few|TRBJ2-7|TRBD1|TRBV30
CAWRGDRENEQYF
TGTGCCTGGCGTGGGGACAGGGAGAACGAGCAGTACTTC
>NA|TRBJ1-2|TRBD1|TRBV28
CASSWGQDYGYTF
TGTGCCAGCAGCTGGGGACAGGACTATGGCTACACCTTC
>NA|TRBJ2-2|NA|TRBV5-1
CASSLVGTMNTGELFF
TGCGCCAGCAGCTTGGTCGGGACAATGAACACCGGGGAGCTGTTTTTT
>few|TRBJ2-5|TRBD2|TRBV29-1
CSVAASGGIRETQYF
TGCAGCGTGGCTGCTAGCGGGGGGATCCGGGAGACCCAGTACTTC
>NA|TRBJ1-2|TRBD1|TRBV27
CASSLSPGTGAGVSGYTF
TGTGCCAGCAGTTTAAGTCCCGGGACAGGGGCGGGGGTCTCGGGCTACACCTTC
>once|TRBJ1-1|TRBD1|TRBV9
CASSVVGQAEAFF
TGTGCCAGCAGCGTAGTGGGACAGGCTGAAGCTTTCTTT
>NA|TRBJ2-3|NA|TRBV9
CASSLGTFNTQYF
TGTGCCAGCAGCCTCGGGACTTTTAATACGCAGTATTTT
>NA|TRBJ1-4|TRBD1|TRBV5-5
CASSSRDRDEKLFF
TGTGCCAGCAGCTCCCGGGACAGGGACGAAAAACTGTTTTTT
>NA|TRBJ1-4|TRBD1|TRBV28
CASSPTGWVEKLFF
TGTGCCAGCAGTCCGACAGGGTGGGTTGAAAAACTGTTTTTT